Following are 7 T cell receptor beta chains from one sample sequenced in a study of shared clonotypes between healthy human individuals. Using immunoSEQ multiplex PCR, the repertoire was profiled, and TCRdb retains in-frame clones only, with some absent. This sample yields 400,000 to 600,000 clones, of which approximately 95% are seen a single time; nearly 0.065% belongs to the top ten. The specimen was naive CD4+ T cells sorted from blood. The subset here: CD45RA+ positively selected. The receptor set was obtained from a woman younger than 45 in good health.

This chain links TRBV19 with TRBJ1-4; possible D gene TRBD1, 6 bases. Per germline, CDR1 LNHDA and CDR2 SQIVND (reference sequence). V gave up 6 bases and J gave up 5 bases, with 13 bases separating them. The CDR3 spans 14 residues. CDR3 DNA sequence: TGTGCCAGTAGCCGACAGGTGAAAAATGAAAAACTGTTTTTT. The encoded protein is CASSRQVKNEKLFF.

This chain connects TRBV28 to TRBJ2-7; D remains unclear. This CDR3 spans 14 amino acids. Germline assignment: CDR1 MDHEN and CDR2 SYDVKM. The V end lost 7 bases, the J end lost 1 base, and 14 bases lay between the germline ends. The DNA of the CDR3 is TGTGCCAGCAATATGGAGCCTCAATCCTACGAGCAGTACTTC. Its protein product is CASNMEPQSYEQYF.

The V and J genes are TRBV29-1 and TRBJ2-1; TRBD2 matches at 11 bases. The germline V gene has CDR1 SQVTM and CDR2 ANQGSEA. The CDR3 has 16 residues. V was clipped by 7 bases and J by 0 bases; unmatched bases: 8. The CDR3 nucleotides are TGCAGCGCCCTGGGACTAGCGGCTAGCTCCTACAATGAGCAGTTCTTC. This gives the protein CSALGLAASSYNEQFF.

V and J are TRBV6-5 and TRBJ2-7; 7 nucleotides line up with TRBD1. CDR1 is MNHEY, CDR2 SVGAGI, per germline. The CDR3 length is 14 residues. V lost 6 bases to trimming and J lost 4 bases; unmatched junction nucleotides: 9. CDR3 bases: TGTGCCAGCAGCCCACCGGGACAGTATTACGAGCAGTACTTC. As protein: CASSPPGQYYEQYF.

The chain uses TRBV18 and TRBJ2-2; 14 bases are shared with TRBD2. CDR1 and CDR2 (germline): KGHSH, LQKENI. The V and J ends lost 2 bases and 4 bases, in that order; junction bases with no gene match: 3. CDR3 size: 17 residues. The CDR3 region has the DNA TGTGCCAGCTCACCAATTGGGACTAGCGGGGGCACCGGGGAGCTGTTTTTT. It specifies CASSPIGTSGGTGELFF.

This sequence joins TRBV28 and TRBJ2-3; no clear D. V was pared by 6 bases and J by 2 bases, with 15 bases between. The germline V gene encodes CDR1 MDHEN and CDR2 SYDVKM. There are 15 residues in the CDR3. The CDR3 DNA reads TGTGCCAGCAGCCCACCCGGGCAGAACACAGATACGCAGTATTTT. Translated, it gives CASSPPGQNTDTQYF.

This chain uses TRBV4-1 with TRBJ2-1; 11 bases agree with TRBD2. The V segment lost 5 bases and the J segment 7 bases; nucleotides outside the gene matches: 10. Germline V gives CDR1 MGHRA, CDR2 YSYEKL. CDR3 length equals 16 residues. The CDR3 DNA reads TGCGCCAGCAGCAATGAGCGACTAGCGGGGACAAATGAGCAGTTCTTC. Amino acids: CASSNERLAGTNEQFF.